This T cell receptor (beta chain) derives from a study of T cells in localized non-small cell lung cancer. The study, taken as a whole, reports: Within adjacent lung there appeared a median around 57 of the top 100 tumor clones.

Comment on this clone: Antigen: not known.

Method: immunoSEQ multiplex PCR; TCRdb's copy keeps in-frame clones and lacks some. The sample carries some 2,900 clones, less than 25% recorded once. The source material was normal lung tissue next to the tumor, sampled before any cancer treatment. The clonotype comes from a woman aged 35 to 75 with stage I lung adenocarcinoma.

CDR3 DNA sequence: TGTGCCAGCAGCTTAGACCGGCGACAGGGACGTAATTCACCCCTCCACTTT. It translates to CASSLDRRQGRNSPLHF. V usage is TRBV11-3 and J usage is TRBJ1-6, with TRBD1 matching 7 bases. The CDR3 has 17 amino acids. Germline CDR1 reads SGHNT; CDR2 reads YENEEA. With 0 bases clipped from V and 6 bases from J, the junction kept 8 bases outside the gene matches.